The 3 T cell receptor beta chains below come from one sample, sequenced in a study of T cell repertoires in cytomegalovirus infection. Each CDR3 protein gets one entry after TCRdb re-called the reads with MiXCR. The table records approximately 120,000 distinct CDR3 sequences, about 28% of them present only once. Antigens of these TCRs are unknown. The sequenced sample was CD8+ T cells from cultured PBMCs, obtained from culture after CMV antigen stimulation. The source of these receptors is a human donor in good health (CMV status not recorded). Some clones in this sample may be carry-over from other donors' samples.

In the case of this clonotype: With a much larger clone just one base away, this may be a read error. The genes are TRBV28 and TRBJ2-5; TRBD1 matches 8 bases. Germline values: CDR1 MDHEN, CDR2 SYDVKM. This CDR3 is 13 amino acids long. The CDR3 nucleotides read TGTGCCAGCAGCCTGACAGGGGAAGAGATCCAGTACTTC. The encoded protein is CASSLTGEEIQYF. Drawing the rest from reference TRBV28 and TRBJ2-5, the complete variable domain is DVKVTQSSRYLVKRTGEKVFLECVQDMDHENMFWYRQDPGLGLRLIYFSYDVKMKEKGDIPEGYSVSREKKERFSLILESASTNQTSMYLCASSLTGEEIQYFGPGTRLLVL.

The table lists this clonotype with many counts. CDR3 in DNA: TGTGCCGTGGGGGCAGCCTTAAACTATGGCTACACCTTC. Its protein is CAVGAALNYGYTF. The V gene is TRBV7-8, the J gene TRBJ1-2; perhaps TRBD1 as D (6 bases). Deletions cut 11 bases from V and 2 bases from J, with 15 bases between. CDR1 is SGHVS and CDR2 is FQNEAQ in the germline V gene. This CDR3 is built from 13 residues.

Ten or more counts support this clonotype. The V call is TRBV7-3, the J call TRBJ2-3; 8 bases map to TRBD2. CDR3 length: 17 amino acids. The ends lost 3 bases at V and 2 bases at J; junction bases unmatched: 10. CDR1 and CDR2 from the germline V gene are SGHTA and FQGTGA. CDR3 nucleotide sequence: TGTGCCAGCAGCTTCCCTAACGGAGCGGGGGACACAGATACGCAGTATTTT. Residues: CASSFPNGAGDTDTQYF.